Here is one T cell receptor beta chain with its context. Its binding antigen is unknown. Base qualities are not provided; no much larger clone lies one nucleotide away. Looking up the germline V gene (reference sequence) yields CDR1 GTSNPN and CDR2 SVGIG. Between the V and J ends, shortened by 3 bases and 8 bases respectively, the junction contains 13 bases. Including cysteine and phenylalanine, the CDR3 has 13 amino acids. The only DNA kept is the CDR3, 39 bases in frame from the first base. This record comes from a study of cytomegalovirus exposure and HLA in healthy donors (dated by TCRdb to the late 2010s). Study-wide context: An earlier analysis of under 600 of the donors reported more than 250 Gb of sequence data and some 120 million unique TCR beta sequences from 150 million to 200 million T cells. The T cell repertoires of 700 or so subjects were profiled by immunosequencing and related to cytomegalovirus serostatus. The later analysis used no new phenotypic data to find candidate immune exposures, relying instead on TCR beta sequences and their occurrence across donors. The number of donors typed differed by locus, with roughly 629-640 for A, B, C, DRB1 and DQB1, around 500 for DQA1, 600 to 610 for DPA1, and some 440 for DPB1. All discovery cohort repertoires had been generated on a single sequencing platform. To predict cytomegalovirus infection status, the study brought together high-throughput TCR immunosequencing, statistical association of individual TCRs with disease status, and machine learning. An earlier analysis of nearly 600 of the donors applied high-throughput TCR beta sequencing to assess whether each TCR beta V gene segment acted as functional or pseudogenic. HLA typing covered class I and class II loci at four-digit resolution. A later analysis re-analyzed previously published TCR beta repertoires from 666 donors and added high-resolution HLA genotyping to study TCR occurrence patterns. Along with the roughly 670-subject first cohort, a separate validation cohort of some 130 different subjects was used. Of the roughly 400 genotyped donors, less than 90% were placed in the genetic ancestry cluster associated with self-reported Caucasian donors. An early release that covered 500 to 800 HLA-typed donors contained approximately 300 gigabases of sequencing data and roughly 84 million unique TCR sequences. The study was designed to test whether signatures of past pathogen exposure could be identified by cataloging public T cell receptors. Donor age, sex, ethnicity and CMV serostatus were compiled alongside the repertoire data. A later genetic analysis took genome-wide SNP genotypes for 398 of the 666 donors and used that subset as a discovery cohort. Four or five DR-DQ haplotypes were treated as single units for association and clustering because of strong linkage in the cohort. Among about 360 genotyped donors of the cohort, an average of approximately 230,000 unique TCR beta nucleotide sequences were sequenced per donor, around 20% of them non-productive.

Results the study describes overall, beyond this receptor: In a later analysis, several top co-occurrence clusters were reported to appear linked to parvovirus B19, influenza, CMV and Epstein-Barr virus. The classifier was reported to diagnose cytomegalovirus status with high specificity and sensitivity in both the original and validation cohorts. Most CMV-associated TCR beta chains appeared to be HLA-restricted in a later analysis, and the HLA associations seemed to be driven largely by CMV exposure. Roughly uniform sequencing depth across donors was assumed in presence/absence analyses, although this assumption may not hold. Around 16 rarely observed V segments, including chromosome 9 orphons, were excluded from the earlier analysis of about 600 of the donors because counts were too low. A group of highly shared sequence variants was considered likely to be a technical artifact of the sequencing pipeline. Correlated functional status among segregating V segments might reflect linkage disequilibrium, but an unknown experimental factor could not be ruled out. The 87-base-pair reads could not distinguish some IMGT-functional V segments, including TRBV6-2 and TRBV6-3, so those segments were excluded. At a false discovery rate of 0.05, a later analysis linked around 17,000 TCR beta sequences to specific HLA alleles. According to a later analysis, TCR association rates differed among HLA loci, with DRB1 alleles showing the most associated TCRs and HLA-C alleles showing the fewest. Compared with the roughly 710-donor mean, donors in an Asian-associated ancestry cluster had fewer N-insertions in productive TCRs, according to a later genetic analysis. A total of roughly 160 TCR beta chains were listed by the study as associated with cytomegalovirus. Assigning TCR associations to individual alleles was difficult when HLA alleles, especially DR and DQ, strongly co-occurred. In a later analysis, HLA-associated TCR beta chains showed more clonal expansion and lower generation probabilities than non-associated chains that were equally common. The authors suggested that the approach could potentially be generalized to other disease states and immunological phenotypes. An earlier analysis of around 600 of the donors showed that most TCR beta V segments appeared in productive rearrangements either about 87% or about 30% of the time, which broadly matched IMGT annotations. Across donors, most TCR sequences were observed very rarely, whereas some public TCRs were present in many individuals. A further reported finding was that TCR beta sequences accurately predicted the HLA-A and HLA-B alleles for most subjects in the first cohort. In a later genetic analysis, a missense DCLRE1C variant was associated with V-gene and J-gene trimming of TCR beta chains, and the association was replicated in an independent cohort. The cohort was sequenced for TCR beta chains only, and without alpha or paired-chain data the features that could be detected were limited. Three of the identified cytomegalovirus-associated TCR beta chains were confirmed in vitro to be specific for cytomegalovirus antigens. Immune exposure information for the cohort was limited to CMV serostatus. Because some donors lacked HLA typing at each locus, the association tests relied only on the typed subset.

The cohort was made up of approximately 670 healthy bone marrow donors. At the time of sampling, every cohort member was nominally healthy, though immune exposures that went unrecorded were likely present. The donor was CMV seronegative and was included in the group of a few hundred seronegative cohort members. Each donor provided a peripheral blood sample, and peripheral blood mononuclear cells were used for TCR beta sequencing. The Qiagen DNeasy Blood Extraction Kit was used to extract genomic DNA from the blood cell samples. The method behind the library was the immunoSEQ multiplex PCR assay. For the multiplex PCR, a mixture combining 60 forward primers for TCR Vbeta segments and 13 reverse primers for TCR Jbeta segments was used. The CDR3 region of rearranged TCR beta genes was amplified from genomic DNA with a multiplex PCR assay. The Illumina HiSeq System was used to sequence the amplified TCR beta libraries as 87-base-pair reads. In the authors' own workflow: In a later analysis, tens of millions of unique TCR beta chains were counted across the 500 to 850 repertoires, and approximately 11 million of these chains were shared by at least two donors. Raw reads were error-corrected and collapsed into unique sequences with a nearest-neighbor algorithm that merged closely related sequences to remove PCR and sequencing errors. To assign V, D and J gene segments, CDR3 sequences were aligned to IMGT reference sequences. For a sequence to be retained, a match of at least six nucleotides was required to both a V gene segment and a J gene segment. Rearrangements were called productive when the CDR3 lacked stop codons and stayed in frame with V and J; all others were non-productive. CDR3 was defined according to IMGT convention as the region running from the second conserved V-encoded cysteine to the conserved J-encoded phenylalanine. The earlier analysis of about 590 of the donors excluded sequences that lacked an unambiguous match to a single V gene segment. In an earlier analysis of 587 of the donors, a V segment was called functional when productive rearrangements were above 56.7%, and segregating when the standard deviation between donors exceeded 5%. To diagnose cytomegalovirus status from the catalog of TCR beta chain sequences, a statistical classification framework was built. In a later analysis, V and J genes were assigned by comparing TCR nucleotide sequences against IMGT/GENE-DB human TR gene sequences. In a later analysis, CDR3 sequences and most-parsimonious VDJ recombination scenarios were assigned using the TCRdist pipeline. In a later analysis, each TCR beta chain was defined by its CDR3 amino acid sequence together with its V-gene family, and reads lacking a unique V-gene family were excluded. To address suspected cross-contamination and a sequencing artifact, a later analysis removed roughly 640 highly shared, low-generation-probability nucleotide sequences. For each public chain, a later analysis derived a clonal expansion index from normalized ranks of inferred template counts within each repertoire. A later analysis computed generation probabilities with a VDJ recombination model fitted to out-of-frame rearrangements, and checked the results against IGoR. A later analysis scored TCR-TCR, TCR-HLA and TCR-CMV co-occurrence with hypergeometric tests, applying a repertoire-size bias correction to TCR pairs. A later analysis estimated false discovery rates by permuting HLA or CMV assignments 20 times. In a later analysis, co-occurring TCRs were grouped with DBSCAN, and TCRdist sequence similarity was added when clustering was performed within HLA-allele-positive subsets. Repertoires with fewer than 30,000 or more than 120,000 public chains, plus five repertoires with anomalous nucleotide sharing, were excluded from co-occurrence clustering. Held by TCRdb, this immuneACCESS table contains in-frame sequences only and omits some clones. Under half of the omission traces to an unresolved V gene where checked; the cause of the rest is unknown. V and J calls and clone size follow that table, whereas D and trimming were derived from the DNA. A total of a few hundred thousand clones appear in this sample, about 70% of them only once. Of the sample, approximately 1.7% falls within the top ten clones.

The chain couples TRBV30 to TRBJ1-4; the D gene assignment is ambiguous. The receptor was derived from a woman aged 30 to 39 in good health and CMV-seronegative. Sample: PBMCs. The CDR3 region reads CAWSPLNREKLFF. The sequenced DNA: TGTGCCTGGAGCCCCCTCAATCGGGAAAAACTGTTTTTT.